The rows below give T cell receptor beta chains drawn from one sample of a study of blood T cell repertoires in COVID-19. TCRdb keeps only in-frame clones here, not all; method: immunoSEQ multiplex PCR. Of about 74,000 clones in the sample, 75% to 80% were seen once. The specimen sequenced was peripheral blood. The receptors come from a human donor in a cohort sampled during active COVID-19. Both conserved end residues are part of each CDR3. The D gene is left open where the match is weak. Clone sizes are given selectively: once, few, many, or a class where the clone is expanded.

D: NA; size: NA; V: TRBV7-9; J: TRBJ1-6; CDR3: CASSLAGAAGSPLHF; DNA: TGTGCCAGCAGCTTAGCAGGGGCAGCGGGTTCACCCCTCCACTTT
D: TRBD2; size: few; V: TRBV6-1; J: TRBJ2-3; CDR3: CASSEARGLAGGNTQYF; DNA: TGTGCCAGCAGTGAAGCCAGAGGACTAGCGGGAGGAAATACGCAGTATTTT
D: NA; size: few; V: TRBV5-1; J: TRBJ2-5; CDR3: CASSPRTPQETQYF; DNA: TGCGCCAGCAGCCCACGGACTCCCCAAGAGACCCAGTACTTC
D: TRBD1; size: NA; V: TRBV28; J: TRBJ1-6; CDR3: CASSPHGQGRMGYNSPLHF; DNA: TGTGCCAGCAGTCCACATGGACAGGGGAGAATGGGCTATAATTCACCCCTCCACTTT
D: TRBD1; size: NA; V: TRBV18; J: TRBJ2-7; CDR3: CASSATGTGGVEQYF; DNA: TGTGCCAGCTCGGCCACCGGGACAGGGGGCGTCGAGCAGTACTTC
D: TRBD1; size: once; V: TRBV18; J: TRBJ2-6; CDR3: CASSPGQALSGANVLTF; DNA: TGTGCCAGCTCCCCGGGACAGGCTCTCTCTGGGGCCAACGTCCTGACTTTC
D: NA; size: few; V: TRBV30; J: TRBJ1-6; CDR3: CAWSAGIRDNSPLHF; DNA: TGTGCCTGGAGTGCGGGGATAAGGGATAATTCACCCCTCCACTTT
D: TRBD1; size: NA; V: TRBV11-2; J: TRBJ1-3; CDR3: CASSRTGEGSGNTIYF; DNA: TGTGCCAGCAGTCGGACAGGGGAGGGGTCTGGAAACACCATATATTTT
D: NA; size: NA; V: TRBV6-2/TRBV6-3; J: TRBJ1-5; CDR3: CASSYAYRDGGNQPQHF; DNA: TGTGCCAGCAGTTACGCCTACAGGGACGGTGGCAATCAGCCCCAGCATTTT
D: TRBD2; size: NA; V: TRBV5-4; J: TRBJ2-7; CDR3: CASSLPSGSPGEQYF; DNA: TGTGCCAGCAGCTTGCCTAGCGGGTCCCCTGGGGAGCAGTACTTC
D: TRBD2; size: NA; V: TRBV24-1; J: TRBJ2-5; CDR3: CATSDGGTDQETQYF; DNA: TGTGCCACCAGTGACGGGGGGACCGACCAAGAGACCCAGTACTTC
D: TRBD1; size: NA; V: TRBV7-7; J: TRBJ2-5; CDR3: CASSRDRQETQYF; DNA: TGTGCCAGCAGCCGGGACAGGCAAGAGACCCAGTACTTC
D: TRBD1; size: NA; V: TRBV5-1; J: TRBJ2-4; CDR3: CASSLEQGSKNIQYF; DNA: TGCGCCAGCAGCTTAGAACAGGGGAGCAAAAACATTCAGTACTTC
D: TRBD1; size: NA; V: TRBV9; J: TRBJ1-2; CDR3: CASSVGTGAGANYGYTF; DNA: TGTGCCAGCAGCGTAGGGACAGGGGCCGGAGCTAACTATGGCTACACCTTC
D: TRBD1; size: NA; V: TRBV27; J: TRBJ2-3; CDR3: CASSFGDRARDTQYF; DNA: TGTGCCAGCAGTTTTGGGGACAGGGCACGAGATACGCAGTATTTT
D: TRBD2; size: NA; V: TRBV30; J: TRBJ2-7; CDR3: CAWSVGLAGEQYF; DNA: TGTGCCTGGAGTGTAGGACTAGCGGGCGAGCAGTACTTC
D: NA; size: few; V: TRBV6-5; J: TRBJ1-5; CDR3: CASSYSEEQPQHF; DNA: TGTGCCAGCAGTTACTCCGAGGAGCAGCCCCAGCATTTT
D: NA; size: few; V: TRBV2; J: TRBJ2-1; CDR3: CASSERGSSSYNEQFF; DNA: TGTGCCAGCAGTGAACGAGGTAGTAGCTCCTACAATGAGCAGTTCTTC
D: NA; size: once; V: TRBV6-2/TRBV6-3; J: TRBJ2-5; CDR3: CASSYRRSETQYF; DNA: TGTGCCAGCAGTTACAGGAGGTCGGAGACCCAGTACTTC
D: NA; size: NA; V: TRBV7-2; J: TRBJ2-3; CDR3: CASSLALVTDTQYF; DNA: TGTGCCAGCAGCTTAGCTCTAGTCACAGATACGCAGTATTTT
D: TRBD2; size: NA; V: TRBV7-2; J: TRBJ2-7; CDR3: CASSSQLAGISYEQYF; DNA: TGTGCCAGCAGCTCACAGCTAGCGGGGATCTCCTACGAGCAGTACTTC
D: NA; size: NA; V: TRBV6-1; J: TRBJ1-5; CDR3: CASSEGGGLGGQPQHF; DNA: TGTGCCAGCAGTGAAGGCGGAGGACTCGGGGGTCAGCCCCAGCATTTT
D: NA; size: few; V: TRBV29-1; J: TRBJ1-1; CDR3: CSVEVPLNTEAFF; DNA: TGCAGCGTTGAAGTCCCTCTGAACACTGAAGCTTTCTTT
D: TRBD2; size: NA; V: TRBV3-1/TRBV3-2; J: TRBJ2-2; CDR3: CASSLSGTRLTGELFF; DNA: TGTGCCAGCAGCCTCTCCGGGACTAGATTGACCGGGGAGCTGTTTTTT
D: TRBD2; size: few; V: TRBV11-2; J: TRBJ2-7; CDR3: CASSPPTFLRLAPSYEQYF; DNA: TGTGCCAGCAGCCCCCCTACCTTTCTCCGACTAGCACCCTCCTACGAGCAGTACTTC
D: NA; size: NA; V: TRBV10-3; J: TRBJ1-3; CDR3: CAISESSGTVGSGNTIYF; DNA: TGTGCCATCAGTGAGTCGTCGGGGACTGTAGGCTCTGGAAACACCATATATTTT
D: NA; size: once; V: TRBV3-1/TRBV3-2; J: TRBJ2-5; CDR3: CASSQDPTGYQETQYF; DNA: TGTGCCAGCAGCCAAGATCCTACGGGGTACCAAGAGACCCAGTACTTC
D: TRBD1; size: NA; V: TRBV2; J: TRBJ2-3; CDR3: CASTPGQGATDTQYF; DNA: TGTGCCAGCACCCCGGGACAGGGGGCGACAGATACGCAGTATTTT
D: TRBD1; size: NA; V: TRBV2; J: TRBJ2-7; CDR3: CASDPGQGASRYF; DNA: TGTGCCAGCGACCCGGGACAGGGGGCTTCTAGGTACTTC
D: NA; size: NA; V: TRBV11-2; J: TRBJ2-2; CDR3: CASSPYPGELFF; DNA: TGTGCCAGCAGCCCCTATCCCGGGGAGCTGTTTTTT
D: TRBD1; size: NA; V: TRBV28; J: TRBJ1-4; CDR3: CATRTGTGSEKLFF; DNA: TGTGCCACCAGAACCGGGACAGGGAGTGAAAAACTGTTTTTT
D: NA; size: NA; V: TRBV19; J: TRBJ2-7; CDR3: CASKTTHSQVYEQYF; DNA: TGTGCCAGTAAAACGACCCACAGCCAGGTCTACGAGCAGTACTTC
D: NA; size: few; V: TRBV18; J: TRBJ2-7; CDR3: CASSPRQETNYEQYF; DNA: TGTGCCAGCTCACCAAGGCAGGAAACCAACTACGAGCAGTACTTC
D: TRBD1; size: NA; V: TRBV5-8; J: TRBJ1-5; CDR3: CASSSGQGVFQPQHF; DNA: TGTGCCAGCAGCTCGGGACAGGGGGTTTTTCAGCCCCAGCATTTT
D: NA; size: few; V: TRBV7-9; J: TRBJ1-6; CDR3: CASSFGEKGSPLHF; DNA: TGTGCCAGCAGTTTCGGAGAAAAGGGGTCACCCCTCCACTTT
D: TRBD1; size: NA; V: TRBV5-4; J: TRBJ1-4; CDR3: CASSAGGTEGEKLFF; DNA: TGTGCCAGCAGCGCCGGCGGGACAGAGGGTGAAAAACTGTTTTTT
D: NA; size: NA; V: TRBV6-5; J: TRBJ1-2; CDR3: CASRTETGDYGYTF; DNA: TGTGCCAGCAGAACCGAGACAGGAGACTATGGCTACACCTTC
D: TRBD2; size: NA; V: TRBV4-2; J: TRBJ2-7; CDR3: CASSQELAGGHEQYF; DNA: TGTGCCAGCAGCCAAGAACTAGCGGGTGGCCACGAGCAGTACTTC
D: TRBD2; size: NA; V: TRBV5-5; J: TRBJ2-7; CDR3: CASSASGSYEQYF; DNA: TGTGCCAGCAGCGCTAGCGGATCCTACGAGCAGTACTTC
D: NA; size: NA; V: TRBV6-2/TRBV6-3; J: TRBJ1-2; CDR3: CASSSESGYGYTF; DNA: TGTGCCAGCAGTTCGGAGTCCGGCTATGGCTACACCTTC
D: TRBD1; size: few; V: TRBV6-6; J: TRBJ1-2; CDR3: CASSYGWDRLNYGYTF; DNA: TGTGCCAGCAGTTATGGGTGGGACAGACTGAACTATGGCTACACCTTC
D: NA; size: once; V: TRBV10-3; J: TRBJ2-3; CDR3: CAIALAGTDTQYF; DNA: TGTGCCATCGCCCTAGCCGGCACAGATACGCAGTATTTT
D: TRBD1; size: NA; V: TRBV6-5; J: TRBJ1-5; CDR3: CASSPGQGGNQPQHF; DNA: TGTGCCAGCAGCCCGGGACAGGGGGGCAATCAGCCCCAGCATTTT
D: NA; size: NA; V: TRBV5-1; J: TRBJ2-7; CDR3: CASSLTLRGYEQYF; DNA: TGCGCCAGCAGTCTCACTCTGAGGGGGTACGAGCAGTACTTC
D: NA; size: NA; V: TRBV7-9; J: TRBJ1-4; CDR3: CASSLASGGKLFF; DNA: TGTGCCAGCAGCTTAGCAAGCGGCGGTAAACTGTTTTTT
D: TRBD1; size: many; V: TRBV28; J: TRBJ2-7; CDR3: CASSPGQGWSEQYF; DNA: TGTGCCAGCAGTCCGGGACAGGGGTGGTCCGAGCAGTACTTC
D: NA; size: NA; V: TRBV27; J: TRBJ1-5; CDR3: CASEDRRDQPQHF; DNA: TGTGCCAGCGAAGACAGGCGAGATCAGCCCCAGCATTTT
D: TRBD2; size: NA; V: TRBV11-2; J: TRBJ2-7; CDR3: CASSLTGGGEQYF; DNA: TGTGCCAGCAGCTTAACGGGAGGGGGCGAGCAGTACTTC
D: NA; size: few; V: TRBV7-2; J: TRBJ2-1; CDR3: CASSPDELWQGHNEQFF; DNA: TGTGCCAGCAGTCCCGACGAACTATGGCAGGGGCACAATGAGCAGTTCTTC
D: TRBD1; size: NA; V: TRBV10-3; J: TRBJ2-7; CDR3: CAISDLTGGSYEQYF; DNA: TGTGCCATCAGTGATTTAACAGGGGGCTCCTACGAGCAGTACTTC
D: TRBD2; size: NA; V: TRBV6-5; J: TRBJ2-7; CDR3: CASMRLAGGSYEQYF; DNA: TGTGCCAGCATGCGACTAGCGGGAGGGAGCTACGAGCAGTACTTC